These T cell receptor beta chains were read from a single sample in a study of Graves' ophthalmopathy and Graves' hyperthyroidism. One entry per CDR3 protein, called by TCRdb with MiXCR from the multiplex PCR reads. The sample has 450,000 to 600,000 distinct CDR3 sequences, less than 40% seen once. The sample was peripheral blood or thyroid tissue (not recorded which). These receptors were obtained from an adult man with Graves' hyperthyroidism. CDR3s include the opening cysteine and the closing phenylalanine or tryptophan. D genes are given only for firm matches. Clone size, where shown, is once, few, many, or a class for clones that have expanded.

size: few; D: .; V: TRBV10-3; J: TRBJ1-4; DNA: TGTGCCAGCAGTTACTCCATCCTTGCAACTAATGAAAAACTGTTTTTT; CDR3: CASSYSILATNEKLFF
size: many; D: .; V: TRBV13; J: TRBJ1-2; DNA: TGTGCCAGCAGCGTCCCAGGGTTGACTAACTATGGCTACACCTTC; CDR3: CASSVPGLTNYGYTF
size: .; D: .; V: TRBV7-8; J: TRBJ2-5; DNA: TGTGCCAGCAGTTTTCGCAGGGTCCAGCGGAACCAAGAGACCCAGTACTTC; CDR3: CASSFRRVQRNQETQYF
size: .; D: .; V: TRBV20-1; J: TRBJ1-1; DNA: TGCAGTGCTAGAGATTCAGGGGAGAGGGGCCCTTTCTTT; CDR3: CSARDSGERGPFF
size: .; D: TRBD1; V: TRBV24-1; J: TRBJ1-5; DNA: TGTGCCACCAGTGAGACCGGGACAGAAGAGACCCAGCATTTT; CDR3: CATSETGTEETQHF
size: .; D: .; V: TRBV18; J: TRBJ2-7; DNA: TGTGCCAGCTCACACGAGACAGGCGCCTACGAGCAGTACTTC; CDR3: CASSHETGAYEQYF
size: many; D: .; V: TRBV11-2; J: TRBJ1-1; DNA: TGTGCCAGCAGCGCTCAGGGAGACGAAGCTTTCTTT; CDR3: CASSAQGDEAFF
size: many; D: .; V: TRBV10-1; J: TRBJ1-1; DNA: TGCGCCAGCAGTAGACGTCAGGGATTGAACACTGAAGCTTTCTTT; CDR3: CASSRRQGLNTEAFF
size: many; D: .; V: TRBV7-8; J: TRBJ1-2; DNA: TGTGCCAGCAGCTTGGGGTTAGGGGAAGGTGGCTACACCTTC; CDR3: CASSLGLGEGGYTF
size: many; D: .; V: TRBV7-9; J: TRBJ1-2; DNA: TGTGCCAGCAGCTTAGCGACGGCCGGCGGCTACACCTTC; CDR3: CASSLATAGGYTF
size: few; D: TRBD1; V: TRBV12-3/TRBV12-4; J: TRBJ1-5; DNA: TGTGCCAGCAGTTTCGGTCCAGGGGGTAGCAATCAGCCCCAGCATTTT; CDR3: CASSFGPGGSNQPQHF
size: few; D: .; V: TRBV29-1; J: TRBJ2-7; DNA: TGCAGCGTTGAGGGCCGCTACGAGCAGTACTTC; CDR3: CSVEGRYEQYF
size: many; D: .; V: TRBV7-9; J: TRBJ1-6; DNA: TGTGCCAGCAGCTTTTACCCCCCCAGGGGTCGGGATTCACCCCTCCACTTT; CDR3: CASSFYPPRGRDSPLHF
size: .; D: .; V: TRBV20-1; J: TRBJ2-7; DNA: TGCAGTGCTAGCGGGAGACTGGGCTACGAGCAGTACTTC; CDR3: CSASGRLGYEQYF
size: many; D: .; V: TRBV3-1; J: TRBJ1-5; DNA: TGTGCCAGCAGCCACGAGGGGAATCAGCCCCAGCATTTT; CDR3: CASSHEGNQPQHF
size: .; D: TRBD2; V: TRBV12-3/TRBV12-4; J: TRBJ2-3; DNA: TGTGCCAGCAGTTTCAGCCTAGCGGGAGGGCCAGATACGCAGTATTTT; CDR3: CASSFSLAGGPDTQYF